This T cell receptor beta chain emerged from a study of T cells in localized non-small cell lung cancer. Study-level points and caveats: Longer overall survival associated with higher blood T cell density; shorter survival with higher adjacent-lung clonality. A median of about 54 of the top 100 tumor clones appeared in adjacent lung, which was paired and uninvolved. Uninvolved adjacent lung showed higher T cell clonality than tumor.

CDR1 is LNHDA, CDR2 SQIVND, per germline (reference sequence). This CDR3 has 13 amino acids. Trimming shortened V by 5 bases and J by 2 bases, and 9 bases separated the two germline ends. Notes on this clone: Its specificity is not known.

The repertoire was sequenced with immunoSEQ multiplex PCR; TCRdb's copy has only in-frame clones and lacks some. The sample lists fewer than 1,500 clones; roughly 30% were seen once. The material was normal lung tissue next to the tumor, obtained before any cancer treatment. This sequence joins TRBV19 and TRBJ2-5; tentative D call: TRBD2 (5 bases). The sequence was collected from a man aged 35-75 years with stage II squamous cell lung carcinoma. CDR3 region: CASSRGLQETQYF. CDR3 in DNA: TGTGCCAGTAGTCGGGGTCTGCAAGAGACCCAGTACTTC. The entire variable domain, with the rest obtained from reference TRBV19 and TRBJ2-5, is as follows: DGGITQSPKYLFRKEGQNVTLSCEQNLNHDAMYWYRQDPGQGLRLIYYSQIVNDFQKGDIAEGYSVSREKKESFPLTVTSAQKNPTAFYLCASSRGLQETQYFGPGTRLLVL.